This TCR beta chain was sequenced in a study of CD8 T cells in Susac syndrome. Through negative isolation, CD4+ and CD8+ T cells were obtained, while TEMRA cells were enriched using FACS. Random hexamers were used to reverse transcribe the RNA input (0.5 to 1 ug). In TCRdb, the immunoSEQ multiplex PCR reads were re-called with MiXCR into one record per CDR3 protein. This sample yields some 110,000 distinct CDR3 sequences, of which about 92% are seen a single time; approximately 0.29% belongs to the top ten. The J segment lost 6 bases and the V segment lost 6 bases, leaving 24 bases of the junction unmatched. Per germline, CDR1 LGHNT and CDR2 FRNRAP. The CDR3 covers 20 residues.

This chain uses TRBV12-5 with TRBJ1-1, with 11 bases that match TRBD1. Sequenced: CD8+ T cells from PBMCs. The clonotype originates from a human donor with multiple sclerosis. CDR3: CASGRTRGQGARVPPPEAFF. CDR3 DNA: TGTGCTAGTGGCCGTACCAGAGGACAGGGGGCTAGGGTACCTCCCCCTGAAGCTTTCTTT.